What follows are 28 T cell receptor beta chains derived from one specimen sequenced in a study of T cell responses to AZD1222 COVID-19 vaccine. The data were produced by immunoSEQ multiplex PCR, yet TCRdb's version contains in-frame clones alone and is incomplete. In the table there are under 200,000 clones, 94% of which are singletons. The specimen was peripheral blood, collected on day 0 of AZD1222 vaccination. These receptors were collected from an adult in good health.

The chain recombines TRBV14 with TRBJ2-1, with 8 bases that match TRBD1. Trimming at V came to 2 bases and at J to 6 bases, leaving 18 bases not matched to a gene. Germline assignment: CDR1 SGHDN and CDR2 FVKESK. CDR3 length equals 19 residues. CDR3 sequence (DNA): TGTGCCAGCAGCCAATCAGTGAGTTGGGGGACAGGCCGTCGCAATGAGCAGTTCTTC. It yields the protein CASSQSVSWGTGRRNEQFF. The whole variable domain, filled in from reference TRBV14 and TRBJ2-1, reads EAGVTQFPSHSVIEKGQTVTLRCDPISGHDNLYWYRRVMGKEIKFLLHFVKESKQDESGMPNNRFLAERTGGTYSTLKVQPAELEDSGVYFCASSQSVSWGTGRRNEQFFGPGTRLTVL.

The V and J genes are TRBV18 and TRBJ1-2; TRBD1 matches 9 bases. The trim removed 1 base at V and 2 bases at J, leaving 5 bases unmatched. This CDR3 comprises 16 residues. Germline CDR1 is KGHSH and CDR2 is LQKENI. CDR3 loop: CASSPLPQGANYGYTF. The CDR3 DNA is TGTGCCAGCTCACCACTCCCACAGGGGGCGAACTATGGCTACACCTTC.

J is TRBJ1-2 and V is TRBV30; D might be TRBD1 (5 bases). Trimming shortened V by 5 bases and J by 0 bases, and 13 bases separated the two germline ends. The CDR3 has 14 amino acids. Looked up from germline, CDR1 is GTSNPN and CDR2 is SVGIG (reference sequence). CDR3 DNA: TGTGCCTGGTCGGTGGGGCCCGCTAACTATGGCTACACCTTC. Protein product: CAWSVGPANYGYTF.

This clone came up once. V is TRBV6-5 and J is TRBJ1-2, with D uncertain. Germline CDR1 is MNHEY and CDR2 is SVGAGI. V was shortened by 9 bases and J by 4 bases, with 12 bases between the two germline ends. The length of the CDR3 is 12 residues. CDR3 coding DNA: TGTGCCAGTGGGAGGACGTTCTATGGCTACACCTTC. This gives the protein CASGRTFYGYTF.

The chain links TRBV7-8 to TRBJ2-5, with 8 bases fitting TRBD2. Germline trimming cut 1 base from V and 3 bases from J; bases unmatched to any gene: 13. Germline V lookup: CDR1 SGHVS, CDR2 FQNEAQ. This CDR3 contains 18 residues. CDR3 sequence: CASSLDRSGRWDEETQYF. CDR3 in DNA: TGTGCCAGCAGCTTAGACCGAAGCGGGAGATGGGATGAAGAGACCCAGTACTTC. Full variable domain (missing parts from reference TRBV7-8 and TRBJ2-5): GAGVSQSPRYKVAKRGQDVALRCDPISGHVSLFWYQQALGQGPEFLTYFQNEAQLDKSGLPSDRFFAERPEGSVSTLKIQRTQQEDSAVYLCASSLDRSGRWDEETQYFGPGTRLLVL.

The chain recombines TRBV5-6 with TRBJ1-4; possibly TRBD1 for D (5 bases). The CDR3 sequence is 17 residues long. V gave up 2 bases and J gave up 4 bases, with 18 bases separating them. The germline V gene has CDR1 SGHDT and CDR2 YYEEEE. As DNA, the CDR3 is TGTGCCAGCAGCTTTTTTAAGCCGGGACTCAGTAATGAAAAACTGTTTTTT. As protein: CASSFFKPGLSNEKLFF.

V gene TRBV13 combines with J gene TRBJ2-1; no clear D gene. CDR1 and CDR2 from the germline V gene are PRHDT and FYEKMQ (reference sequence). CDR3 length: 14 residues. Trimming pared 5 bases from V and 0 bases from J, leaving 8 bases between. CDR3 protein: CASSDPYSYNEQFF. DNA for the CDR3: TGTGCCAGCAGCGACCCTTACTCCTACAATGAGCAGTTCTTC.

The V call is TRBV24-1, the J call TRBJ2-2; tentative D call: TRBD2 (5 bases). This CDR3 is 13 amino acids long. CDR1 and CDR2 (germline): KGHDR, SFDVKD. The V end lost 9 bases, the J end lost 4 bases, and 11 bases lay between the germline ends. In DNA form, the CDR3 reads TGTGCCACCGCCCGGGGTATCACCGGGGAGCTGTTTTTT. Protein: CATARGITGELFF.

This chain joins TRBV6-5 and TRBJ1-2; tentative D call: TRBD1 (6 bases). The germline V gene encodes CDR1 MNHEY and CDR2 SVGAGI. Trimming removed 6 bases from V and 9 bases from J, with 14 bases in between. The CDR3 covers 12 residues. The CDR3 DNA is TGTGCCAGCAGCGCCGACAGGAGGAGCTACACCTTC. Translating it yields CASSADRRSYTF.

This sequence joins TRBV6-5 and TRBJ1-1; 7 bases map to TRBD1. The length of the CDR3 is 13 residues. The ends lost 9 bases at V and 1 base at J; junction bases unmatched: 5. CDR1 is MNHEY and CDR2 is SVGAGI in the germline V gene. In nucleotides, the CDR3 is TGTGCCAGTCCTAGACAGGGGAACACTGAAGCTTTCTTT. Its protein is CASPRQGNTEAFF.

The chain recombines TRBV3-1 (or the pseudogene TRBV3-2) with TRBJ1-4; D call uncertain. Germline CDR1 is LGHDT and CDR2 is YNNKEL (reference sequence). The CDR3 spans 16 residues. Between the trimmed V and J ends, which lost 3 bases and 2 bases, there was a span of 13 bases. CDR3 residues: CASSHVPGMTNEKLFF. Written as DNA, the CDR3 is TGTGCCAGCAGCCATGTCCCGGGGATGACTAATGAAAAACTGTTTTTT.

This sequence joins TRBV28 and TRBJ2-7; TRBD2 matches 11 bases. V lost 7 bases and J lost 0; bases outside the gene matches: 5. Germline CDR1 and CDR2: MDHEN and SYDVKM. This CDR3 contains 15 residues. CDR3 DNA: TGTGCCAGCACCCATAGCGGGAGGGCCTCCTACGAGCAGTACTTC. Protein: CASTHSGRASYEQYF.

The CDR3 here is CATPPASTNEQFF. CDR3 coding DNA: TGTGCCACCCCACCGGCTAGTACTAATGAGCAGTTCTTC. This sequence joins TRBV2 and TRBJ2-1; D call uncertain. The CDR3 runs 13 residues. The ends were cut back, 10 bases at V and 7 bases at J, with 17 bases in the middle. In germline, CDR1 is SNHLY, CDR2 FYNNEI.

The table lists this clone with a count of one. The J gene is TRBJ1-4, the V gene TRBV6-5, with TRBD1 matching over 8 bases. V lost 2 bases, J lost 5 bases, and 4 bases stayed unmatched. CDR3 length: 15 residues. Germline-derived CDR1 and CDR2 are MNHEY and SVGAGI. The CDR3 is CASSYRPGGNEKLFF. CDR3 nucleotides: TGTGCCAGCAGTTACCGCCCAGGGGGCAATGAAAAACTGTTTTTT.

The V and J genes are TRBV30 and TRBJ2-1, with D possibly being TRBD2 (5 bases). V was shortened by 4 bases and J by 15 bases, with 22 bases between the two germline ends. This CDR3 is 13 amino acids long. CDR1 is GTSNPN and CDR2 is SVGIG in the germline V gene (reference sequence). The CDR3 nucleotides are TGTGCCTGGAATCAACTCACACCCGGCGGGCTGTTCTTC. It translates to CAWNQLTPGGLFF.

CDR3 nucleotides: TGTGCCACTTCTGAAGGGCAGAATAATCAGCCCCAGCATTTT. Translation gives CATSEGQNNQPQHF. This sequence joins TRBV7-9 and TRBJ1-5, with no clear D. V lost 10 bases and J 4 bases, leaving 17 bases between the germline ends. The CDR3 consists of 14 residues. From germline, CDR1 is SEHNR and CDR2 FQNEAQ (reference sequence).

The chain links TRBV5-1 to TRBJ1-5, with unresolved D. The CDR3 sequence is 16 residues long. Between the trimmed V and J ends, which lost 4 bases and 4 bases, there was a span of 18 bases. From germline, CDR1 is SGHRS and CDR2 YFSETQ. CDR3 in amino acids: CASSPLPGGTNQPQHF. The CDR3 DNA sequence: TGCGCCAGCAGCCCTTTACCCGGTGGTACAAATCAGCCCCAGCATTTT.

This chain connects TRBV5-1 to TRBJ2-2; no clear D gene. This CDR3 is built from 14 residues. The germline V and J ends were trimmed by 4 bases and 6 bases, with 13 bases remaining between them. Germline CDR1 SGHRS, CDR2 YFSETQ. The CDR3 DNA is TGCGCCAGCAGCCCGGGTCAGACTGCCGGGGAGCTGTTTTTT. Its translation is CASSPGQTAGELFF.

The chain uses TRBV7-9 and TRBJ1-1; 7 positions agree with TRBD1. Trimming cost V 5 bases and J 0 bases; bases outside gene matches: 3. This CDR3 is built from 14 residues. CDR1 SEHNR and CDR2 FQNEAQ come from the germline V gene (reference sequence). In nucleotides, the CDR3 is TGTGCCAGCAGCCTCGACAGGGTGAACACTGAAGCTTTCTTT. Translation: CASSLDRVNTEAFF.

The chain couples TRBV3-1 (or the pseudogene TRBV3-2) to TRBJ2-7; possible D gene TRBD2, 6 bases. Germline CDR1 reads LGHDT; CDR2 reads YNNKEL (reference sequence). Deletions cut 3 bases from V and 5 bases from J, with 14 bases between. The CDR3 has 14 amino acids. CDR3 bases: TGTGCCAGCAGCCAGGGTCTGACTAGACACGAGCAGTACTTC. Its protein product is CASSQGLTRHEQYF.

The chain recombines TRBV6-5 with TRBJ1-1; 10 bases align to TRBD1. The CDR3 covers 15 residues. Germline V gene sequence: CDR1 MNHEY, CDR2 SVGAGI. Losses at the gene ends were 7 bases for V and 3 bases for J; bases not matched to a gene: 8. The CDR3 spells CASTSPGQGDTEAFF. As DNA, the CDR3 is TGTGCCAGCACCAGCCCCGGACAGGGGGACACTGAAGCTTTCTTT.

The chain is built from TRBV12-3 or TRBV12-4 and TRBJ2-1, with D perhaps matching TRBD2 (6 bases). Trimming shortened V by 6 bases and J by 10 bases, and 13 bases separated the two germline ends. The CDR3 sequence is 12 residues long. The CDR3 sequence is CASSPTSREQFF. The CDR3 DNA reads TGTGCCAGCAGCCCGACTAGTAGGGAGCAGTTCTTC.

The V call is TRBV19, the J call TRBJ1-4, with D uncertain. V lost 9 bases, J lost 5 bases, and 16 bases lay in between. CDR1 LNHDA and CDR2 SQIVND come from the germline V gene (reference sequence). CDR3 length: 14 amino acids. The DNA of the CDR3 is TGTGCCAGCCGGCCTGGGCGCCGAAATGAAAAACTGTTTTTT. This codes for CASRPGRRNEKLFF.

This rearrangement joins TRBV10-3 to TRBJ1-3; no reliable D call. This CDR3 spans 14 amino acids. Germline V lookup: CDR1 ENHRY, CDR2 SYGVKD. V lost 8 bases and J lost 0, with 11 bases in between. The DNA of the CDR3 is TGTGCCATCTCCCCGGGTCGCTCTGGAAACACCATATATTTT. It yields the protein CAISPGRSGNTIYF.

V is TRBV10-2 and J is TRBJ2-4; 11 bases are shared with TRBD2. The germline V gene encodes CDR1 WSHSY and CDR2 SAAADI. V lost 2 bases and J lost 9; bases outside the gene matches: 9. This CDR3 region has 16 residues. The CDR3 spells CASSEASGRPDGIQYF. CDR3 coding DNA: TGCGCCAGCAGTGAGGCTAGCGGGAGGCCCGATGGCATTCAGTACTTC.

The chain links TRBV7-8 to TRBJ1-2; 8 nucleotides align to TRBD1. Losses at the gene ends were 3 bases for V and 0 bases for J; bases not matched to a gene: 12. The CDR3 runs to 18 residues. Germline values: CDR1 SGHVS, CDR2 FQNEAQ. The CDR3 region is CASSFRETHRGTNYGYTF. CDR3 bases: TGTGCCAGCAGCTTTAGGGAGACGCACAGGGGGACTAACTATGGCTACACCTTC.

This chain connects TRBV3-1 (or the pseudogene TRBV3-2) to TRBJ1-3; D is undetermined. The CDR3 spans 12 residues. Trimming pared 3 bases from V and 4 bases from J, leaving 4 bases between. Germline CDR1 LGHDT, CDR2 YNNKEL (reference sequence). The CDR3 protein is CASSQIGNTIYF. In DNA, the CDR3 is TGTGCCAGCAGCCAGATAGGAAACACCATATATTTT.

The chain uses TRBV24-1 and TRBJ2-3, with no clear D. This CDR3 contains 11 residues. Trimming stripped 3 bases from V and 8 bases from J, with 5 bases between. Germline loops: CDR1 KGHDR, CDR2 SFDVKD. In DNA, the CDR3 is TGTGCCACCAGTGATCCACGTACGCAGTATTTT. Encoded protein: CATSDPRTQYF.